This T cell receptor beta chain came from a study of cytomegalovirus exposure and HLA in healthy donors. Overall study: Around 79 million unique TCRs, all from HLA-typed donors, were included in an early release of the data.

Both 60 Vbeta primers and 13 Jbeta primers went into the PCR. Sequencing was performed with immunoSEQ multiplex PCR; in TCRdb, only in-frame clones are kept and a portion is missing. The table has approximately 120,000 clones, 80% to 85% seen once. Though nominally healthy at sampling, donors likely had unrecorded immune exposures. The CDR3 covers 15 residues. The V gene lost 2 bases and the J gene lost 6 bases, with 14 bases spanning the gap. About this clone itself: The antigen is undetermined.

Points from the study as a whole: Rarity characterized most TCR sequences, yet some public TCRs appeared in many donors.

The sample consisted of PBMCs. The V and J genes are TRBV23-1 and TRBJ2-1; possibly TRBD1 for D (5 bases). TRBV23-1 is given ORF status, its function remaining uncertain. This receptor was obtained from a woman under 40 in good health and CMV-seronegative. The CDR3 is CASSQIGPRGNEQFF. DNA for the CDR3: TGCGCCAGCAGTCAAATCGGGCCAAGGGGCAATGAGCAGTTCTTC.